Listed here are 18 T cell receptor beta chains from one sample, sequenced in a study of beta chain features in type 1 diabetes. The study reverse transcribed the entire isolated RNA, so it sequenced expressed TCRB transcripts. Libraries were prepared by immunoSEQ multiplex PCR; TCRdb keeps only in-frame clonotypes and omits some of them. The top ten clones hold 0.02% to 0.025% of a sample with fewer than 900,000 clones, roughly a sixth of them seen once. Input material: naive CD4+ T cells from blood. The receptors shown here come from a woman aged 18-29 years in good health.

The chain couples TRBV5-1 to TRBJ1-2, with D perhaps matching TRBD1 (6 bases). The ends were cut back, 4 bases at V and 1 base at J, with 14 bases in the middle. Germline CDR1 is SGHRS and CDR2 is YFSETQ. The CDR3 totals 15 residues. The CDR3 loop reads CASSMDRPINYGYTF. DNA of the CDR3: TGCGCCAGCAGCATGGACAGACCCATTAACTATGGCTACACCTTC.

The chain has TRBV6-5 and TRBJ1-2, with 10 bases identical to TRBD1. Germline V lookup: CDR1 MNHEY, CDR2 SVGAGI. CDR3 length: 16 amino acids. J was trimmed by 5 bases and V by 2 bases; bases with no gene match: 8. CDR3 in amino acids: CASSYGRQGALYGYTF. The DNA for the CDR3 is TGTGCCAGCAGTTACGGACGACAGGGGGCACTTTATGGCTACACCTTC.

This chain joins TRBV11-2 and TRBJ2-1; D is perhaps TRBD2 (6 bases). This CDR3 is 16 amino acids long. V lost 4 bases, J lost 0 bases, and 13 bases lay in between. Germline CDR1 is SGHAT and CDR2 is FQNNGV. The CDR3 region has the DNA TGTGCCAGCAGCTCCAGCGGGCTAAGCTCCTACAATGAGCAGTTCTTC. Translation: CASSSSGLSSYNEQFF.

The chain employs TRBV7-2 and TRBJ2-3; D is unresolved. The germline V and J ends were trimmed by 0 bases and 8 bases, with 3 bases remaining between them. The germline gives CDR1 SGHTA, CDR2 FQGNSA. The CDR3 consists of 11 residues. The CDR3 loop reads CASSLAATQYF. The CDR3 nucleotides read TGTGCCAGCAGCTTAGCCGCTACGCAGTATTTT. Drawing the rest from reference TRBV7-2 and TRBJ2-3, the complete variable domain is GAGVSQSPSNKVTEKGKDVELRCDPISGHTALYWYRQSLGQGLEFLIYFQGNSAPDKSGLPSDRFSAERTGGSVSTLTIQRTQQEDSAVYLCASSLAATQYFGPGTRLTVL.

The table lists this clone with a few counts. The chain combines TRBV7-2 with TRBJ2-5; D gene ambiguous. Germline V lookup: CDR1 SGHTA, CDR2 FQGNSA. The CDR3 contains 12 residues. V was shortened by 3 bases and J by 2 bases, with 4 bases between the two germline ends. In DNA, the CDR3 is TGTGCCAGCAGCTTTGCACAAGAGACCCAGTACTTC. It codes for CASSFAQETQYF.

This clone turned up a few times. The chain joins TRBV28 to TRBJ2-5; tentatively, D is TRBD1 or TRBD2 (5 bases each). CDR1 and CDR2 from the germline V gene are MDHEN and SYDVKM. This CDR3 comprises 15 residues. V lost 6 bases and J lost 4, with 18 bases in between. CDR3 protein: CASSTTKRGAETQYF. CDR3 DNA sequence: TGTGCCAGCAGCACAACAAAAAGAGGGGCAGAGACCCAGTACTTC.

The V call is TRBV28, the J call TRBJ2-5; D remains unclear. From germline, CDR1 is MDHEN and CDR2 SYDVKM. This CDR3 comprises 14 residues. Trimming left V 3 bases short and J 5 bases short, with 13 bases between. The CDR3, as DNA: TGTGCCAGCAGTTTTGGGTCCCAATACGAGACCCAGTACTTC. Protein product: CASSFGSQYETQYF.

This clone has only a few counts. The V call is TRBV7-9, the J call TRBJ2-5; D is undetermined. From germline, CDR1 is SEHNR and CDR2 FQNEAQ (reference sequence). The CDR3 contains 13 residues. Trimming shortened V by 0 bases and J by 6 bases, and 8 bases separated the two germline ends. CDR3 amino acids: CASSLAQSKTQYF. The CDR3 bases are TGTGCCAGCAGCTTAGCCCAATCAAAGACCCAGTACTTC.

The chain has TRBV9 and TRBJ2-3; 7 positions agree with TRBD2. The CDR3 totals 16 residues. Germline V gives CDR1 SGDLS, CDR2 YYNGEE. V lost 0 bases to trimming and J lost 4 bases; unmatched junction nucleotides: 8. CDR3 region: CASSVAEASGADTQYF. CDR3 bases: TGTGCCAGCAGCGTAGCTGAGGCTAGCGGCGCAGATACGCAGTATTTT.

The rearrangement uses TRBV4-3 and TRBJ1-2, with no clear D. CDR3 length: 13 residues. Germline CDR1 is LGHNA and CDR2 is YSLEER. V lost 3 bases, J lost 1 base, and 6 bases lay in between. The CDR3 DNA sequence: TGCGCCAGCAGCCAGACCGTTAACTATGGCTACACCTTC. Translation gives CASSQTVNYGYTF.

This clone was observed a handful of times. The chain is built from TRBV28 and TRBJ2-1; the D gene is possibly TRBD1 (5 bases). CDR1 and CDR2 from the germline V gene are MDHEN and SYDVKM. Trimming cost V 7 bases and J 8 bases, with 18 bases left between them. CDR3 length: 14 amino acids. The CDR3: CASNGFKGPHEQFF. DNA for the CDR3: TGTGCCAGCAACGGGTTCAAGGGGCCCCATGAGCAGTTCTTC.

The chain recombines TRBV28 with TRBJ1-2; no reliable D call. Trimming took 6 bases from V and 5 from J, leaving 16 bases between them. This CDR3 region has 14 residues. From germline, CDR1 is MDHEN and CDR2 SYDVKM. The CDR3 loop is CASSLRWTAYGYTF. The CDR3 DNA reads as TGTGCCAGCAGCCTGCGGTGGACTGCTTATGGCTACACCTTC.

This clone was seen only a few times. CDR3 nucleotides: TGTGCCAGCAGGGGGCTGAACACCGGGGAGCTGTTTTTT. This translates into CASRGLNTGELFF. This sequence joins TRBV7-9 and TRBJ2-2; D may be TRBD1 (5 bases). CDR1 is SEHNR and CDR2 is FQNEAQ in the germline V gene (reference sequence). This CDR3 comprises 13 residues. Trimming stripped 6 bases from V and 1 base from J, with 6 bases between.

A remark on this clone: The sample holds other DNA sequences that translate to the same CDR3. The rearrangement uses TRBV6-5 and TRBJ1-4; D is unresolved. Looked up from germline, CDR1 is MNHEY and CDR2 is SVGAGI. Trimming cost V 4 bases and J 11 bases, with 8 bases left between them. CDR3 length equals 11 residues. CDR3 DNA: TGTGCCAGCAGTTCAGGAGTTAAACTGTTTTTT. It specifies CASSSGVKLFF.

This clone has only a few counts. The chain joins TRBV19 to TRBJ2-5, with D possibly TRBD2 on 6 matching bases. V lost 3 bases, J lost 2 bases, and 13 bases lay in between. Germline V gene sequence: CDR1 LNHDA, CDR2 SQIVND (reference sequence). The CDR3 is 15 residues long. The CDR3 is CASSIGGTEQETQYF. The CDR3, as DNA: TGTGCCAGTAGTATTGGGGGGACGGAACAAGAGACCCAGTACTTC.

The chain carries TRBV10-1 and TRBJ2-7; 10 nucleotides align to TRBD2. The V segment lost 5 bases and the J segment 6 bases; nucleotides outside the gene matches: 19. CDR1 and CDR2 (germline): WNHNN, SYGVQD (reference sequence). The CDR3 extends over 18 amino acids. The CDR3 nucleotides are TGCGCCAGCAGTCAGCTGGGGCTAGCGGGAGACCACTGGGTCGAGCAGTACTTC. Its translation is CASSQLGLAGDHWVEQYF.

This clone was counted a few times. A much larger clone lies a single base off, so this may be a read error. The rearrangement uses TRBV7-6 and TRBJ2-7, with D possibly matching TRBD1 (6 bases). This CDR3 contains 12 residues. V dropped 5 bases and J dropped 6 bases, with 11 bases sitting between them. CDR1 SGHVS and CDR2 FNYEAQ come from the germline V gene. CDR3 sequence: CASSLQGFEQYF. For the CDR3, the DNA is TGTGCCAGCAGCCTACAGGGCTTCGAGCAGTACTTC.

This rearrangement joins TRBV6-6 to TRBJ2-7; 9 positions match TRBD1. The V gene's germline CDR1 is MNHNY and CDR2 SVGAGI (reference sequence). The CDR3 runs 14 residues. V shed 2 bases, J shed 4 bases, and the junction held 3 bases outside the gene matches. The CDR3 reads CASSYPDRGYEQYF. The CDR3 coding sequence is TGTGCCAGCAGTTACCCCGACAGGGGGTACGAGCAGTACTTC.